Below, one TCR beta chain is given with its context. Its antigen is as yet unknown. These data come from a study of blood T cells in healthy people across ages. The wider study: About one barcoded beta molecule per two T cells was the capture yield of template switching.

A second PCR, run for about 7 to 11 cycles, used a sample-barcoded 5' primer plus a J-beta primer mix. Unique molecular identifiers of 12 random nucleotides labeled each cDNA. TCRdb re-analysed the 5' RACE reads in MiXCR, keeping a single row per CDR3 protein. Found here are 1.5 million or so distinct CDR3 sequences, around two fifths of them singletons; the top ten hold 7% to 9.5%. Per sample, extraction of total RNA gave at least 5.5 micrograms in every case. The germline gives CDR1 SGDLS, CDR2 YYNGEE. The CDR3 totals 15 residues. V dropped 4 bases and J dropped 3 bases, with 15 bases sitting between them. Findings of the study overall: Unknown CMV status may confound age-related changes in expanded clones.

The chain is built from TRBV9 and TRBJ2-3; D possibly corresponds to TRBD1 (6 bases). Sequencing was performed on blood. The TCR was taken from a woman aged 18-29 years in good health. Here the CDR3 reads CASSLAQGWTDTQYF. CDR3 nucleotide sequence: TGTGCCAGCAGCCTCGCCCAGGGGTGGACAGATACGCAGTATTTT.